A single sample gave rise to the 23 T cell receptor beta chains below, sequenced in a study of T cell repertoires in cytomegalovirus infection. TCRdb re-called the reads through MiXCR, storing one row per CDR3 protein. The table records about 300,000 distinct CDR3 sequences, 9.6% of them present only once. Sequencing used PBMCs. The source of these receptors is a human donor in good health (CMV status not recorded). Some clones in this sample may be carry-over from other donors' samples.

This clonotype was counted ten times or more. The V call is TRBV7-2, the J call TRBJ2-1; D is unclear. Germline lookup yields CDR1 SGHTA and CDR2 FQGNSA. Trimming pared 3 bases from V and 4 bases from J, leaving 4 bases between. The CDR3 spans 12 residues. As DNA, the CDR3 is TGTGCCAGCAGCTTTCTATACAATGAGCAGTTCTTC. Its protein is CASSFLYNEQFF.

The table lists this clonotype with a few counts. The chain uses TRBV29-1 and TRBJ2-1, with 12 bases matching TRBD2. Trimming took 7 bases from V and 3 from J; bases not matched to a gene: 7. This CDR3 is 15 amino acids long. CDR1 and CDR2 (germline): SQVTM, ANQGSEA. Here the CDR3 reads CSATGLAGIYNEQFF. Here the CDR3 DNA reads TGCAGCGCAACCGGACTAGCGGGGATCTACAATGAGCAGTTCTTC.

This clonotype was seen a handful of times. The chain couples TRBV20-1 to TRBJ2-1, with D possibly being TRBD2 (5 bases). The ends were cut back, 1 base at V and 8 bases at J, with 27 bases in the middle. CDR1 is DFQATT, CDR2 SNEGSKA, per germline (reference sequence). The CDR3 length is 18 residues. The CDR3 sequence: CSARVLSGLSGPPHEQFF. The DNA of the CDR3 is TGCAGTGCTAGAGTTTTGTCCGGACTGAGCGGACCTCCTCATGAGCAGTTCTTC.

The sample holds many counts of this clonotype. This rearrangement joins TRBV7-9 to TRBJ1-1; perhaps TRBD1 as D (6 bases). Germline V CDR1 and CDR2: SEHNR, FQNEAQ (reference sequence). CDR3 length: 14 amino acids. The V gene lost 5 bases and the J gene lost 6 bases, with 16 bases spanning the gap. As DNA, the CDR3 is TGTGCCAGCAGCCTCCAACAGGGTTTCGCTGAAGCTTTCTTT. This translates into CASSLQQGFAEAFF.

This clonotype was observed at least ten times. The DNA for the CDR3 is TGTGCCAGCAGCTCCACAGGGCCTGGGGCCAACGTCCTGACTTTC. This codes for CASSSTGPGANVLTF. This chain joins TRBV5-6 and TRBJ2-6, with D possibly TRBD1 on 6 matching bases. The length of the CDR3 is 15 residues. V lost 3 bases to trimming and J lost 2 bases, with 9 bases between them. Germline V gene lookup returns CDR1 SGHDT and CDR2 YYEEEE.

This clonotype was counted many times. The chain links TRBV12-3 or TRBV12-4 to TRBJ2-7; TRBD1 matches at 9 bases. The junction had 7 bases not matched to a gene; V was cut back by 6 bases and J by 1 base. CDR3 length: 15 residues. Here the CDR3 reads CASSFGQGRSYEQYF. In DNA, the CDR3 is TGTGCCAGCAGCTTCGGACAGGGGAGGTCCTACGAGCAGTACTTC.

In this sample, this clonotype turned up many times. This rearrangement joins TRBV20-1 to TRBJ2-7, with 9 bases matching TRBD2. This CDR3 is built from 13 residues. Germline CDR1 reads DFQATT; CDR2 reads SNEGSKA (reference sequence). V shed 3 bases, J shed 5 bases, and the junction held 5 bases outside the gene matches. The CDR3 loop reads CSASPAGGHEQYF. The CDR3 DNA reads as TGCAGTGCTAGTCCGGCGGGGGGGCACGAGCAGTACTTC.

This clonotype has ten or more counts. This chain links TRBV20-1 with TRBJ2-5, with D hard to call. Germline V gene lookup returns CDR1 DFQATT and CDR2 SNEGSKA (reference sequence). The CDR3 totals 9 residues. CDR3 sequence (DNA): TGCAGCCCACCGGGGACCCAGTACTTC. This encodes CSPPGTQYF.

Here the CDR3 reads CASSLVGQTEAFF. CDR3 coding DNA: TGTGCCAGCAGCTTGGTGGGTCAAACTGAAGCTTTCTTT. The V gene is TRBV5-4, the J gene TRBJ1-1, with unresolved D. CDR1 and CDR2 (germline): SGHNT, YYREEE (reference sequence). CDR3 length equals 13 residues. Trimming left V 0 bases short and J 5 bases short, with 8 bases between.

This clonotype appeared many times. This rearrangement joins TRBV7-2 to TRBJ1-2; 7 bases align to TRBD1. Germline V CDR1 and CDR2: SGHTA, FQGNSA. V shed 4 bases and J 6 bases; nucleotides not matched to a gene: 5. The CDR3 is 13 amino acids. CDR3 loop: CASSWSGQNGYTF. The CDR3 nucleotides are TGTGCCAGCAGCTGGTCGGGACAGAATGGCTACACCTTC.

There are many counts of this clonotype. This chain links TRBV29-1 with TRBJ2-7; 8 bases match TRBD1. In germline, CDR1 is SQVTM, CDR2 ANQGSEA. This CDR3 has 12 amino acids. V trimming: 5 bases; J trimming: 3 bases; junction bases outside the gene matches: 3. CDR3 nucleotides: TGCAGCGTTCGGACAGGGCACTACGAGCAGTACTTC. Translation: CSVRTGHYEQYF.

This clonotype was seen many times. The chain employs TRBV5-1 and TRBJ1-2; D is unclear. Trimming shortened V by 0 bases and J by 3 bases, and 6 bases separated the two germline ends. This CDR3 is 13 amino acids long. Per the germline V gene, CDR1 is SGHRS and CDR2 is YFSETQ. The CDR3 DNA is TGCGCCAGCAGCTTGGAACAATACTATGGCTACACCTTC. Its translation is CASSLEQYYGYTF.

This clonotype came up many times. This chain uses TRBV5-4 with TRBJ2-1; D is possibly TRBD1 or TRBD2 (8 bases each). The V and J ends lost 3 bases and 6 bases respectively, with 22 bases between them. Germline values: CDR1 SGHNT, CDR2 YYREEE (reference sequence). This CDR3 region has 17 residues. The DNA of the CDR3 is TGTGCCAGCAGCTCCGGCTTGGACAGGGCGGGGGGCAATGAGCAGTTCTTC. Amino acids: CASSSGLDRAGGNEQFF.

This clonotype appeared many times. The chain is built from TRBV29-1 and TRBJ2-7, with 8 nucleotides matching TRBD1. The CDR3 extends over 13 amino acids. Germline V gene data show CDR1 as SQVTM and CDR2 as ANQGSEA. The V and J ends lost 7 bases and 0 bases, in that order; junction bases with no gene match: 5. The CDR3 loop reads CSAGTGSSYEQYF. DNA for the CDR3: TGCAGCGCTGGGACAGGTAGCTCCTACGAGCAGTACTTC.

The rearrangement uses TRBV28 and TRBJ2-2; 7 bases line up with TRBD1. Germline CDR1 MDHEN, CDR2 SYDVKM. The CDR3 has 15 amino acids. Losses at the gene ends were 11 bases for V and 4 bases for J; bases not matched to a gene: 13. In DNA, the CDR3 is TGTGCCGGCCGGACAGGCAAAGTCGTCACCGGGGAGCTGTTTTTT. Translating gives CAGRTGKVVTGELFF.

This clonotype was counted ten times or more. The chain links TRBV7-9 to TRBJ1-1; D is possibly TRBD1 (6 bases). V lost 5 bases and J lost 4, with 23 bases in between. The CDR3 spans 17 residues. CDR1 SEHNR and CDR2 FQNEAQ come from the germline V gene (reference sequence). In DNA form, the CDR3 reads TGTGCCAGCAGCCTCAGGGGAAGAGGCGCGGTGGGCACTGAAGCTTTCTTT. As protein: CASSLRGRGAVGTEAFF.

The table lists this clonotype with many counts. The chain has TRBV5-4 and TRBJ2-1; 11 nucleotides match TRBD1. V was clipped by 3 bases and J by 0 bases; unmatched bases: 11. Germline V gives CDR1 SGHNT, CDR2 YYREEE (reference sequence). CDR3 size: 19 residues. For the CDR3, the DNA is TGTGCCAGCAGCTCCCGGACAGGGGGCCCATCAAGCTCCTACAATGAGCAGTTCTTC. Protein: CASSSRTGGPSSSYNEQFF.

This clonotype was seen many times. The chain couples TRBV7-2 to TRBJ2-7, with 16 bases aligning to TRBD2. Trimming cost V 5 bases and J 6 bases; bases outside gene matches: 4. This CDR3 region has 15 residues. CDR1 is SGHTA, CDR2 FQGNSA, per germline. The CDR3 bases are TGTGCCAGCAGCGCCGGGACTAGCGGGGGGGCCGAGCAGTACTTC. It yields the protein CASSAGTSGGAEQYF. Together with reference TRBV7-2 and TRBJ2-7, the CDR3 gives the full variable domain: GAGVSQSPSNKVTEKGKDVELRCDPISGHTALYWYRQSLGQGLEFLIYFQGNSAPDKSGLPSDRFSAERTGGSVSTLTIQRTQQEDSAVYLCASSAGTSGGAEQYFGPGTRLTVT.

Many counts were recorded for this clonotype. The CDR3 region is CASSLASGRTEAFF. The CDR3 DNA reads as TGTGCCAGCAGCTTAGCCTCCGGACGCACTGAAGCTTTCTTT. V and J are TRBV7-8 and TRBJ1-1; no clear D. The CDR3 spans 14 residues. V lost 0 bases and J 4 bases, leaving 9 bases between the germline ends. Germline V CDR1 and CDR2: SGHVS, FQNEAQ.

J is TRBJ2-7 and V is TRBV6-2 or TRBV6-3; 13 nucleotides line up with TRBD2. The V segment lost 10 bases and the J segment 6 bases; nucleotides outside the gene matches: 6. Germline V gives CDR1 MNHEY, CDR2 SVGEGT. This CDR3 is built from 13 residues. The CDR3, as DNA: TGTGCCATCACACGGACTAGCGGGGGCGAGCAGTACTTC. It translates to CAITRTSGGEQYF.

This clonotype was counted ten times or more. This chain uses TRBV28 with TRBJ1-1, with a weak D call TRBD1 (5 bases). Trimming left V 3 bases short and J 11 bases short, with 13 bases between. This CDR3 comprises 12 residues. Germline CDR1 is MDHEN and CDR2 is SYDVKM. In nucleotides, the CDR3 is TGTGCCAGCAGTTTGGGAAGTCCAGGGGCTTTCTTT. It translates to CASSLGSPGAFF.

The table lists this clonotype with a few counts. V gene TRBV4-1 combines with J gene TRBJ2-3; no reliable D call. Looked up from germline, CDR1 is MGHRA and CDR2 is YSYEKL. The CDR3 sequence is 14 residues long. V lost 3 bases and J lost 6, with 13 bases in between. The CDR3 bases are TGCGCCAGCAGCCAGGAAGGATTGGTGGATACGCAGTATTTT. This codes for CASSQEGLVDTQYF.

Regarding this clonotype: This may be a read error: a much more frequent sequence differs by one nucleotide. The chain couples TRBV6-4 to TRBJ1-5; TRBD1 is a possible D gene (6 bases). V was trimmed by 6 bases and J by 0 bases, leaving 12 bases between them. Germline V gene sequence: CDR1 MRHNA, CDR2 SNTAGT. CDR3 length: 15 amino acids. The CDR3 spells CASRPDRNSNQPQHF. The CDR3 coding sequence is TGTGCCAGCAGGCCGGACAGAAATAGCAATCAGCCCCAGCATTTT.